This is a list of T cell receptor beta chains from one sample in a study of CD8+ T cells in alopecia areata. Libraries were prepared by immunoSEQ multiplex PCR; TCRdb keeps only in-frame clonotypes and omits some of them. The data show 95,000 to 150,000 clones, 47% seen once. Material: NKG2D-low CD8+ T cells sorted from blood. The origin of the receptors is a human donor with alopecia areata. CDR3s include the opening cysteine and the closing phenylalanine or tryptophan. A D gene is named only where the DNA matches it firmly. Clone sizes are given selectively: once, few, many, or a class where the clone is expanded.

V: TRBV29-1; J: TRBJ1-2; size: once; D: NA; CDR3: CSVEDLAGTTF; DNA: TGCAGCGTTGAAGATTTGGCGGGCACCACCTTC
V: TRBV7-9; J: TRBJ2-2; size: NA; D: TRBD1; CDR3: CASSFAGQANTGELFF; DNA: TGTGCCAGCAGCTTCGCGGGACAGGCAAACACCGGGGAGCTGTTTTTT
V: TRBV29-1; J: TRBJ2-7; size: NA; D: TRBD2; CDR3: CSAVGLNSGNEQYF; DNA: TGCAGCGCGGTGGGGCTTAATAGCGGGAACGAGCAGTACTTC
V: TRBV27; J: TRBJ1-1; size: NA; D: NA; CDR3: CASSQTQGMNTEAFF; DNA: TGTGCCAGCAGTCAGACACAGGGCATGAACACTGAAGCTTTCTTT
V: TRBV27; J: TRBJ2-2; size: NA; D: NA; CDR3: CASNTRGGELFF; DNA: TGTGCCAGCAACACCCGGGGCGGGGAGCTGTTTTTT
V: TRBV5-6; J: TRBJ2-1; size: NA; D: NA; CDR3: CASSLGGYNEQFF; DNA: TGTGCCAGCAGCTTGGGAGGGTACAATGAGCAGTTCTTC
V: TRBV29-1; J: TRBJ1-1; size: few; D: NA; CDR3: CSVDIFEAFF; DNA: TGCAGCGTTGATATTTTTGAAGCTTTCTTT
V: TRBV30; J: TRBJ2-3; size: NA; D: TRBD1; CDR3: CAWSPGGTGEDTQYF; DNA: TGTGCCTGGAGCCCCGGCGGGACAGGGGAAGATACGCAGTATTTT
V: TRBV29-1; J: TRBJ2-1; size: few; D: NA; CDR3: CSVMGPAGEQFF; DNA: TGCAGCGTGATGGGACCCGCCGGAGAGCAGTTCTTC
V: TRBV5-6; J: TRBJ2-3; size: NA; D: NA; CDR3: CASSLQDTQYF; DNA: TGTGCCAGCAGCTTGCAAGATACGCAGTATTTT
V: TRBV29-1; J: TRBJ1-1; size: few; D: NA; CDR3: CSVYDWGAFF; DNA: TGCAGCGTTTACGACTGGGGAGCTTTCTTT
V: TRBV6-6; J: TRBJ2-5; size: NA; D: NA; CDR3: CASTDSGPLQYF; DNA: TGTGCCAGCACGGATAGCGGCCCTTTGCAGTACTTC
V: TRBV7-7; J: TRBJ2-2; size: NA; D: NA; CDR3: CASSLGKQGRLFF; DNA: TGTGCTAGCAGCTTGGGCAAGCAGGGACGGCTGTTTTTT
V: TRBV29-1; J: TRBJ1-2; size: NA; D: NA; CDR3: CSVERQDYGYTF; DNA: TGCAGCGTTGAGCGGCAAGACTATGGCTACACCTTC
V: TRBV29-1; J: TRBJ1-1; size: few; D: NA; CDR3: CSDEMNTEAFF; DNA: TGCAGCGATGAGATGAACACTGAAGCTTTCTTT
V: TRBV11-2; J: TRBJ2-3; size: NA; D: TRBD2; CDR3: CASSLEGGRATDTQYF; DNA: TGTGCCAGCAGCTTAGAAGGCGGGAGGGCCACAGATACGCAGTATTTT
V: TRBV6-1; J: TRBJ1-4; size: NA; D: NA; CDR3: CASSASAGNEKLFF; DNA: TGTGCCAGCAGTGCCTCGGCAGGGAATGAAAAACTGTTTTTT
V: TRBV29-1; J: TRBJ1-1; size: few; D: NA; CDR3: CSVEAAGTEAFF; DNA: TGCAGCGTTGAGGCCGCGGGAACTGAAGCTTTCTTT
V: TRBV14; J: TRBJ2-1; size: few; D: NA; CDR3: CASSTTAYNEQFF; DNA: TGTGCCAGCAGCACAACAGCATACAATGAGCAGTTCTTC
V: TRBV5-1; J: TRBJ2-5; size: few; D: TRBD2; CDR3: CASSRGEGYQETQYF; DNA: TGCGCCAGCAGCCGCGGGGAGGGGTATCAAGAGACCCAGTACTTC
V: TRBV27; J: TRBJ2-1; size: NA; D: NA; CDR3: CASSSRNEQFF; DNA: TGTGCCAGCAGTTCCAGGAATGAGCAGTTCTTC
V: TRBV27; J: TRBJ2-1; size: NA; D: TRBD1; CDR3: CASSSDRAGEQFF; DNA: TGTGCCAGCAGTTCCGACAGGGCTGGTGAGCAGTTCTTC
V: TRBV19; J: TRBJ1-5; size: few; D: NA; CDR3: CASTSPGARGQPQHF; DNA: TGTGCCAGTACCTCACCCGGGGCCAGAGGTCAGCCCCAGCATTTT
V: TRBV29-1; J: TRBJ2-7; size: NA; D: NA; CDR3: CSARIRYEQYF; DNA: TGCAGCGCTCGGATCCGATACGAGCAGTACTTC
V: TRBV29-1; J: TRBJ2-7; size: few; D: TRBD1; CDR3: CSVEDRDRGGPYEQYF; DNA: TGCAGCGTTGAAGATCGGGACAGGGGAGGGCCTTACGAGCAGTACTTC
V: TRBV5-1; J: TRBJ2-1; size: NA; D: NA; CDR3: CASSSPGEAYNEQFF; DNA: TGCGCCAGCAGCTCTCCAGGTGAGGCCTACAATGAGCAGTTCTTC
V: TRBV29-1; J: TRBJ2-1; size: few; D: NA; CDR3: CSVLALDTNNEQFF; DNA: TGCAGCGTTCTTGCGTTAGATACAAACAATGAGCAGTTCTTC
V: TRBV25-1; J: TRBJ1-1; size: NA; D: TRBD1; CDR3: CASSEFGTGVTEAFF; DNA: TGTGCCAGCAGTGAATTCGGGACAGGGGTCACTGAAGCTTTCTTT
V: TRBV19; J: TRBJ2-2; size: few; D: NA; CDR3: CASQAGELFF; DNA: TGTGCCAGCCAAGCCGGGGAGCTGTTTTTT
V: TRBV29-1; J: TRBJ2-7; size: NA; D: NA; CDR3: CSVGGGGGSYEQYF; DNA: TGCAGCGTTGGAGGTGGAGGGGGCTCCTACGAGCAGTACTTC
V: TRBV4-1; J: TRBJ2-1; size: NA; D: NA; CDR3: CASSRGDEQFF; DNA: TGCGCCAGCAGCCGAGGGGATGAGCAGTTCTTC
V: TRBV11-2; J: TRBJ2-3; size: NA; D: NA; CDR3: CASSLDSPDTQYF; DNA: TGTGCCAGCAGCTTAGATTCCCCAGATACGCAGTATTTT
V: TRBV5-1; J: TRBJ1-1; size: NA; D: NA; CDR3: CASSSTENTEAFF; DNA: TGCGCCAGCAGCTCGACGGAGAACACTGAAGCTTTCTTT
V: TRBV9; J: TRBJ1-5; size: NA; D: NA; CDR3: CASSVGPGNQPQHF; DNA: TGTGCCAGCAGCGTAGGGCCAGGGAATCAGCCCCAGCATTTT
V: TRBV23-1; J: TRBJ2-2; size: many; D: NA; CDR3: CASSLNRETGELFF; DNA: TGCGCCAGCAGTCTGAACAGGGAAACCGGGGAGCTGTTTTTT
V: TRBV28; J: TRBJ1-6; size: NA; D: TRBD1; CDR3: CASNEDRVNSPLHF; DNA: TGTGCCAGCAATGAGGACAGGGTTAATTCACCCCTCCACTTT
V: TRBV5-1; J: TRBJ2-6; size: NA; D: NA; CDR3: CASSLGELKGMLSGANVLTF; DNA: TGCGCCAGCAGCCTCGGGGAGTTAAAGGGAATGCTCTCTGGGGCCAACGTCCTGACTTTC
V: TRBV6-5; J: TRBJ2-3; size: NA; D: NA; CDR3: CASSYSMDNTDTQYF; DNA: TGTGCCAGCAGTTACTCGATGGACAACACAGATACGCAGTATTTT
V: TRBV7-9; J: TRBJ2-1; size: NA; D: TRBD2; CDR3: CASSPPSGEQFF; DNA: TGTGCCAGCAGCCCCCCTAGCGGGGAGCAGTTCTTC
V: TRBV5-1; J: TRBJ2-1; size: NA; D: NA; CDR3: CASSLSGANEQFF; DNA: TGCGCCAGCAGCTTGAGTGGCGCCAATGAGCAGTTCTTC
V: TRBV25-1; J: TRBJ2-5; size: few; D: NA; CDR3: CASSAGTLRETQYF; DNA: TGTGCCAGCAGTGCTGGGACCCTGAGAGAGACCCAGTACTTC
V: TRBV29-1; J: TRBJ2-2; size: NA; D: NA; CDR3: CSVYGVANTGELFF; DNA: TGCAGCGTTTACGGAGTCGCGAACACCGGGGAGCTGTTTTTT
V: TRBV7-9; J: TRBJ2-1; size: few; D: NA; CDR3: CASRFLAEQFF; DNA: TGTGCCAGCAGGTTTCTAGCAGAGCAGTTCTTC
V: TRBV30; J: TRBJ2-2; size: NA; D: NA; CDR3: CARQTSGLGTGELFF; DNA: TGTGCCAGACAGACCTCCGGGCTGGGCACCGGGGAGCTGTTTTTT
V: TRBV5-1; J: TRBJ2-7; size: once; D: TRBD2; CDR3: CASSLGLAGDSYEQYF; DNA: TGCGCCAGCAGCTTGGGACTAGCGGGAGACTCCTACGAGCAGTACTTC
V: TRBV11-2; J: TRBJ1-2; size: NA; D: NA; CDR3: CASSLGQHYGYTF; DNA: TGTGCCAGCAGCTTAGGACAGCACTATGGCTACACCTTC
V: TRBV5-4; J: TRBJ2-3; size: once; D: NA; CDR3: CASFGADTQYF; DNA: TGTGCCAGTTTCGGGGCAGATACGCAGTATTTT
V: TRBV29-1; J: TRBJ1-2; size: NA; D: NA; CDR3: CSVPAVTYGYTF; DNA: TGCAGCGTCCCGGCCGTGACCTATGGCTACACCTTC
V: TRBV4-1; J: TRBJ1-6; size: once; D: NA; CDR3: CASSQDAGAESPLHF; DNA: TGCGCCAGCAGCCAAGATGCAGGGGCTGAATCACCCCTCCACTTT
V: TRBV2; J: TRBJ1-1; size: NA; D: NA; CDR3: CASTEGTLAHTEAFF; DNA: TGTGCCAGCACCGAGGGGACATTGGCCCACACTGAAGCTTTCTTT
V: TRBV29-1; J: TRBJ2-7; size: few; D: TRBD1; CDR3: CSVENRGHPSYEQYF; DNA: TGCAGCGTTGAGAACAGGGGACACCCTTCCTACGAGCAGTACTTC